These 3 T cell receptor beta chains were all obtained from the same sample, sequenced in a study of shared clonotypes between healthy human individuals. Clones were read by immunoSEQ multiplex PCR, and TCRdb kept only the in-frame ones, dropping some. The sample yields about 600,000 clones, roughly 97% seen once. The material sequenced was naive CD4+ T cells sorted from blood. The sample's subset: CD45RA+ positively selected. These receptors all come from a woman in her twenties or thirties in good health.

V usage is TRBV6-6 and J usage is TRBJ2-5; D remains unclear. Germline CDR1 and CDR2: MNHNY and SVGAGI (reference sequence). The CDR3 length is 10 residues. Trimming cost V 6 bases and J 5 bases, with 4 bases left between them. The CDR3 spells CASSTETQYF. Here the CDR3 DNA reads TGTGCCAGCAGCACGGAGACCCAGTACTTC.

The chain couples TRBV6-1 to TRBJ1-2; possible D gene TRBD1, 6 bases. Trimming stripped 6 bases from V and 4 bases from J, with 18 bases between. The length of the CDR3 is 15 residues. The germline V gene encodes CDR1 MNHNS and CDR2 SASEGT. This CDR3 reads CASRTTTGTVYGYTF. The DNA of the CDR3 is TGTGCCAGCAGGACTACGACAGGCACCGTCTATGGCTACACCTTC.

The CDR3: CASSLLPSGNTYEQYF. As DNA, the CDR3 is TGTGCCAGCAGCTTACTCCCTAGCGGTAACACCTACGAGCAGTACTTC. This chain links TRBV7-6 with TRBJ2-7, with 7 positions matching TRBD2. CDR1 and CDR2 from the germline V gene are SGHVS and FNYEAQ. The CDR3 runs to 16 residues. V shed 2 bases and J 2 bases; nucleotides not matched to a gene: 9.